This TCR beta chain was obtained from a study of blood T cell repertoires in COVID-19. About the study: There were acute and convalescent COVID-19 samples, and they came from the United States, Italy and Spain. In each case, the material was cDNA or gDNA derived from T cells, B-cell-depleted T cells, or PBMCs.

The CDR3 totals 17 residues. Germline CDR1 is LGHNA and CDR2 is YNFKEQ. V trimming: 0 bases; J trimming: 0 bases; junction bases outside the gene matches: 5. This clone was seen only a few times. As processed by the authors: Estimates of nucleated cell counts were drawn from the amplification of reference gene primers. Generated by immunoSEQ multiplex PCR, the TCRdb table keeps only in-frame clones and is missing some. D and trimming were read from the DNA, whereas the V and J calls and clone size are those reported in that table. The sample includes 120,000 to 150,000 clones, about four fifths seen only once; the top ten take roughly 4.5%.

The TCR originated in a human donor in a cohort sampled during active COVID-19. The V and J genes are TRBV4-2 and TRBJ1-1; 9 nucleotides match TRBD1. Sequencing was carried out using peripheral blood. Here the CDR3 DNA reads TGTGCCAGCAGCCAAGATCGGACAGGGGCCATGAACACTGAAGCTTTCTTT. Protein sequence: CASSQDRTGAMNTEAFF.